This TCR beta chain was sequenced for a study of blood T cell repertoires in COVID-19. Study-level information: Sources were T cells, B-cell-depleted T cells, or PBMCs; the material itself was cDNA or gDNA.

The CDR3 has 16 residues. V lost 6 bases and J lost 5; bases outside the gene matches: 15. Germline CDR1 and CDR2: MNHEY and SMNVEV (reference sequence). Clones were read by immunoSEQ multiplex PCR, and TCRdb kept only the in-frame ones, dropping some. In the table there are roughly 67,000 clones, 86% of which are singletons. The sequenced sample was peripheral blood. The clonotype comes from a man in his fifties with acute or convalescent COVID-19. This chain links TRBV27 with TRBJ2-5; 7 positions match TRBD1. This CDR3 is CASSTEGQRDLETQYF. The CDR3 region has the DNA TGTGCCAGCAGCACAGAGGGACAGCGAGACCTGGAGACCCAGTACTTC.